This T cell receptor (beta chain) was captured in a study of T cell repertoires in cytomegalovirus infection (dated by TCRdb to about 2019). For the wider study: The peptide stimulations were aimed at well-studied HLA-B-restricted epitopes as well as recently identified HLA-C-restricted CMV epitopes, whose presentation resists viral immunomodulation. The HLA type of each donor mattered for the analysis, because public TCR beta signatures pointed to carriage of CMV infection along with the matching HLA type. Beyond this particular receptor, the publication reports: In both this cohort and an independent roughly 350-donor cohort, the cumulative frequency of public TCR beta family members distinguished carriers of CMV infection plus the relevant HLA type. The ex vivo response was dominated by HLA-C-restricted CMV-specific TCR beta clonotypes, and the single most frequent clonotype in two of eight donors was supplied by these HLA-C-restricted clonotypes.

In the paper's terms, the treatment or condition label means: in vitro stimulation with specific CMV peptide epitopes to enrich CMV-specific T cells. A word on this clonotype: Its target antigen remains unknown. No base quality values were provided; no much bigger clone lies one nucleotide off.

From the cysteine up to the phenylalanine, the CDR3 has a length of 13 residues. The read is trimmed to its CDR3 DNA, 39 bases read in frame from base 1. From the germline V gene, CDR1 is MDHEN and CDR2 is SYDVKM. V has 4 bases trimmed and J has 5 bases trimmed; junction bases matching no gene number 5. Sequencing was performed on an Illumina HiSeq 1500. Clones were called with MiXCR by TCRdb after fastp trimmed the public reads at Q25, and only in-frame beta chains were retained. Each entry merges the rows of one CDR3 protein and shows their most common DNA and genes. This sample holds approximately 500,000 distinct CDR3 sequences; 25% to 35% were observed only once. The ten largest clonotypes hold 15% to 20% of the sample.

In this chain, TRBV28 is recombined with TRBJ2-7; 7 bases in the middle match TRBD1. The sample in question was cultured PBMCs, obtained from culture after CMV antigen stimulation. The TCR was taken from a human donor in good health (CMV status not recorded). Some clones in this sample may be carry-over from other donors' samples. Here the CDR3 is given as CASSSGQTHEQYF. The nucleotides read TGTGCCAGCAGTTCGGGACAGACCCACGAGCAGTACTTC.